The rows below give T cell receptor beta chains drawn from one sample of a study of blood T cell repertoires in COVID-19. Measured with immunoSEQ multiplex PCR; TCRdb has only the in-frame clones, and not every one. The table records under 85,000 clones, about 86% of them present only once. Sequenced input: peripheral blood. The receptor set was obtained from a man between 35 and 55 years old with COVID-19, enrolled during active disease. Each CDR3 is given with its conserved first and last residue. The D gene is left open where the match is weak. Not every row has a clone size; where given, it reads once, few, many or a size class.

j_gene | d_gene | abundance | v_gene | CDR3nt | CDR3aa
TRBJ2-2 | TRBD2 | . | TRBV10-2 | TGCGCCAGCAGGGGGCCACTAGCGGGGGGCGGCGGGGAGCTGTTTTTT | CASRGPLAGGGGELFF
TRBJ1-3 | . | . | TRBV6-5 | TGTGCCAGCAGCGCCTACAACACCATATATTTT | CASSAYNTIYF
TRBJ2-5 | TRBD2 | . | TRBV7-6 | TGTGCCAGCAGCCCACTAGCGGGGGCGTTACAAGAGACCCAGTACTTC | CASSPLAGALQETQYF
TRBJ2-2 | . | . | TRBV2 | TGTGCCAGCAGTGAAGTAACCGGGGAGCTGTTTTTT | CASSEVTGELFF
TRBJ1-1 | . | . | TRBV5-1 | TGCGCCAGCAGCCCATCTCCAGGGACTGAAGCTTTCTTT | CASSPSPGTEAFF
TRBJ2-5 | . | . | TRBV7-8 | TGTGCCAGCAGCTTAGGACTCGGGGAGACCCAGTACTTC | CASSLGLGETQYF
TRBJ1-3 | TRBD1 | few | TRBV18 | TGTGCCAGCTCACCTCCGGGACAGGGGGCGAAAGTCGTTGGAAACACCATATATTTT | CASSPPGQGAKVVGNTIYF
TRBJ2-1 | . | . | TRBV10-2 | TGCGCCAGCCGAATCGGGTTCGGCAATGAGCAGTTCTTC | CASRIGFGNEQFF
TRBJ1-5 | TRBD1 | . | TRBV11-2 | TGTGCCAGGGGACAGTACCATCAGCCCCAGCATTTT | CARGQYHQPQHF
TRBJ1-2 | . | . | TRBV30 | TGTGCCTGGAGTGTGTGGAGCAGTGGCTACACCTTC | CAWSVWSSGYTF
TRBJ1-4 | TRBD1 | . | TRBV3-1/TRBV3-2 | TGTGCCAGCAGCCCCCTCGGGACAGTGAACGAAAAACTGTTTTTT | CASSPLGTVNEKLFF
TRBJ1-4 | . | few | TRBV11-2 | TGTGCCAGCAGCCGGGGGGCCGGGGGTAAGAATGAAAAACTGTTTTTT | CASSRGAGGKNEKLFF
TRBJ2-3 | . | once | TRBV9 | TGTGCCAGCAGCGCCTACGATACGCAGTATTTT | CASSAYDTQYF
TRBJ1-1 | . | . | TRBV4-1 | TGCGCCAGCAGCCGAGGACTGGCAAACACTGAAGCTTTCTTT | CASSRGLANTEAFF
TRBJ1-6 | TRBD1 | . | TRBV30 | TGTGCCTGGAGTCTAGGACAGGGGGGGAATTCACCCCTCCACTTT | CAWSLGQGGNSPLHF
TRBJ1-5 | TRBD1 | . | TRBV6-6 | TGTGCCAGCAGTTACCGGGACAGGGGAAATCAGCCCCAGCATTTT | CASSYRDRGNQPQHF
TRBJ2-7 | . | . | TRBV5-5 | TGTGCCAGCAGCCCCCCCCAGGGCAGCTCCTACGAGCAGTACTTC | CASSPPQGSSYEQYF
TRBJ2-1 | TRBD2 | . | TRBV6-4 | TGTGCCAGCAGTGCAGTCAGCGGGGGGGCAGATGAGCAGTTCTTC | CASSAVSGGADEQFF
TRBJ2-2 | . | . | TRBV12-3/TRBV12-4 | TGTGCCAGCAGTCGGAGCGACACCGGGGAGCTGTTTTTT | CASSRSDTGELFF
TRBJ1-6 | . | . | TRBV5-1 | TGCGCCAGCAGCCAACTGATTAATTCACCCCTCCACTTT | CASSQLINSPLHF